This T cell receptor (beta chain) was recovered during a study of early T cells in non-severe SARS-CoV-2 infection. The overall study: Sequenced bulk RNA came from whole blood that was unsorted, and chains were unpaired.

This clonotype was observed a few times. Its antigen is unidentified. Each single cDNA molecule received a unique molecular identifier. Via MiXCR, TCRdb re-called the 5' RACE reads, giving one row per CDR3 protein. The sample holds about 77,000 distinct CDR3 sequences, approximately 5% seen once. There are 18 residues in the CDR3. Germline CDR1 MNHEY, CDR2 SMNVEV (reference sequence). V gave up 3 bases and J gave up 1 base; unmatched junction bases: 10. Overall study results and limits: Comparison of clonotypes with VDJdb favored anti-spike CD8 responses while missing private and CD4 specificities.

This rearrangement joins TRBV27 to TRBJ2-7; 12 bases are a match to TRBD2. The starting material was whole blood, obtained at baseline. This clonotype was sampled from an adult who was a healthcare worker with PCR-confirmed SARS-CoV-2 infection or an uninfected control (not recorded which). Written as DNA, the CDR3 is TGTGCCAGCAGTTTTCTGCTAGCGGGAGGGCCTGGGTCCTACGAGCAGTACTTC. This codes for CASSFLLAGGPGSYEQYF.